This TCR beta chain was documented in a study of T cell repertoires in cytomegalovirus infection. TCRdb passed the reads through MiXCR, listing each CDR3 protein once. The data hold fewer than 950,000 distinct CDR3 sequences, with approximately 32% observed a single time. The CDR3 spans 14 residues. Trimming took off 2 bases at V and 6 bases at J, with 11 bases between the two ends. The germline V gene has CDR1 MNHEY and CDR2 SVGAGI. This clonotype was seen more than once but under ten times. The antigen is undetermined. Sequences were derived from cultured CD8+ T cells from PBMCs, sampled from culture after CMV antigen stimulation. The chain uses TRBV6-5 and TRBJ1-5; D perhaps matches TRBD1 (6 bases). The TCR originated in a human donor in good health (CMV status not recorded). Some clones in this sample may be carry-over from other donors' samples. The CDR3 loop is CASSYRGSGQPQHF. In DNA, the CDR3 is TGTGCCAGCAGTTACAGGGGGAGCGGTCAGCCCCAGCATTTT.